Sequencing of this T cell receptor (beta chain) was carried out in a study of shared clonotypes between healthy human individuals. Regarding the study as a whole: Clonotypes shared by all four donors outscored non-shared clonotypes in generation probability. For naive CD4 cells, around 5.1% of clonotypes were shared across a handful of donors. How much donors shared clonotypes was expected to be affected by sequencing depth.

From germline, CDR1 is MNHEY and CDR2 SMNVEV (reference sequence). The CDR3 covers 15 residues. Unmatched junction bases numbered 11, after V lost 8 bases and J lost 5 bases. This table comes from immunoSEQ multiplex PCR, and its TCRdb copy is limited to in-frame clones, with some not included. The sample consists of roughly 850,000 clones, roughly 96% of them appearing once. With respect to this clone: Its antigen is unknown.

Naive CD8 cells comprised CD45RO-negative, CCR7-positively selected cells, excluding terminally differentiated effector memory CD45RA+ cells. Material: naive CD8+ T cells sorted from blood. The chain recombines TRBV27 with TRBJ2-3; TRBD2 matches at 9 bases. This receptor was taken from a man aged 25 to 45 in good health. CDR3 in amino acids: CASGSAGGLKDTQYF. The DNA for the CDR3 is TGTGCCAGCGGGTCGGCGGGAGGGCTTAAAGATACGCAGTATTTT.